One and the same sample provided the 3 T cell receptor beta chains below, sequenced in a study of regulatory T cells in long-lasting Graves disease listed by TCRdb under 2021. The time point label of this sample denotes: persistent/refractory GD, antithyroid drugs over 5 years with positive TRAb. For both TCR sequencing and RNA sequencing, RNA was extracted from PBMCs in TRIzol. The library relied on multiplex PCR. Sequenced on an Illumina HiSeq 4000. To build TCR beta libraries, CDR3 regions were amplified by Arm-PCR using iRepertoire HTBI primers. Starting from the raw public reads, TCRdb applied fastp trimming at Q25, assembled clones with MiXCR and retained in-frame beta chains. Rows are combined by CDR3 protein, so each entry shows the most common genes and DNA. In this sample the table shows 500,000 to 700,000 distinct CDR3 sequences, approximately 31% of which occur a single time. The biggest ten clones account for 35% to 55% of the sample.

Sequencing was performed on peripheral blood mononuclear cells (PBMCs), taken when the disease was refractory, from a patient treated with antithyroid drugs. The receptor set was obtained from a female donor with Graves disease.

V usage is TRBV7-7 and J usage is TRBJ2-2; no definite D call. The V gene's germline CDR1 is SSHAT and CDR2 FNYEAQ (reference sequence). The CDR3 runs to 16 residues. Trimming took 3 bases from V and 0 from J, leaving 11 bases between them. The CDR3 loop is CASSFGRSANTGELFF. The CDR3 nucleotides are TGTGCCAGCAGCTTCGGACGGAGCGCGAACACCGGGGAGCTGTTTTTT. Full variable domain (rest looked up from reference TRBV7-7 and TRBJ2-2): GAGVSQSPRYKVTKRGQDVTLRCDPISSHATLYWYQQALGQGPEFLTYFNYEAQPDKSGLPSDRFSAERPEGSISTLTIQRTEQRDSAMYRCASSFGRSANTGELFFGEGSRLTVL.

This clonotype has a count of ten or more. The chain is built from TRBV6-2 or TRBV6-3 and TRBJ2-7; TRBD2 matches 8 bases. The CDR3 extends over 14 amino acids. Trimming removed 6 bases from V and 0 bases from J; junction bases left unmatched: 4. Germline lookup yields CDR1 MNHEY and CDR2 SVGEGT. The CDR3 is CASSPSGSSYEQYF. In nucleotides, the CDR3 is TGTGCCAGCAGCCCCAGCGGGAGCTCCTACGAGCAGTACTTC.

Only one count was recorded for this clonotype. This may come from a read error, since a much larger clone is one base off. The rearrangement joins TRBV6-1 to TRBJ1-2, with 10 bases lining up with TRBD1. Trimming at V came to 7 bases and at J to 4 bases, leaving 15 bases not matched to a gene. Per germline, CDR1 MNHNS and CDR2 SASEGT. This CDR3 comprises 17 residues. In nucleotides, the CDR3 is TGTGCCAGCAATTTCAGGACAGGGGGAGGATTGGGCTATGGCTACACCTTC. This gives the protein CASNFRTGGGLGYGYTF.